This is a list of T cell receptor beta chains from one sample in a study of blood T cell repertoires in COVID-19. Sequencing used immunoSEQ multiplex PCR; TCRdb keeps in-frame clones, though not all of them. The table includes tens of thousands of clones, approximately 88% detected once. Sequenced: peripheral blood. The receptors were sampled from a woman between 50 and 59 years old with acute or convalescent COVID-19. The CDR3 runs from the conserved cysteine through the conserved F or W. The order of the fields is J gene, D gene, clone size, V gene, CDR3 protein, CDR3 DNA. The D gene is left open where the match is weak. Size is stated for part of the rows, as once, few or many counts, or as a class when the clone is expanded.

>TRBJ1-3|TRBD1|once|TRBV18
CASSPDMTGPGNTIYF
TGTGCCAGCTCACCAGATATGACAGGGCCCGGAAACACCATATATTTT
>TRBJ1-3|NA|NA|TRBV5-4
CASSLQGSGNTIYF
TGTGCCAGCAGCTTGCAGGGTTCTGGAAACACCATATATTTT
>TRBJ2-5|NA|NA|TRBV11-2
CASSLPPLARLGETQYF
TGTGCCAGCAGCTTACCCCCTCTAGCGCGCCTCGGAGAGACCCAGTACTTC
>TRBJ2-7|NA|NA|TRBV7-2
CASSLSRVDEQYF
TGTGCCAGCAGCTTATCCAGGGTCGACGAGCAGTACTTC
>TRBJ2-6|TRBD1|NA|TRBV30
CAWHRDRGRSGANVLTF
TGTGCCTGGCACCGGGACAGGGGAAGATCTGGGGCCAACGTCCTGACTTTC
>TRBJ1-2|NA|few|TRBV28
CASSLSFNYGYTF
TGTGCCAGCAGTCTCTCTTTCAACTATGGCTACACCTTC
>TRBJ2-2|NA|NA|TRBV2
CASSDRRDTGELFF
TGTGCCAGCAGTGATCGTCGGGACACCGGGGAGCTGTTTTTT
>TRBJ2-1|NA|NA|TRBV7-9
CASSLVGGHENEQFF
TGTGCCAGCAGCTTAGTTGGCGGTCACGAAAATGAGCAGTTCTTC
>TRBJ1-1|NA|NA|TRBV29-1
CSVSAGRGMNTEAFF
TGCAGCGTTTCGGCGGGGAGGGGAATGAACACTGAAGCTTTCTTT
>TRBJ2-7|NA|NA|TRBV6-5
CASARGTKSYEQYF
TGTGCCAGCGCAAGGGGGACTAAGTCCTACGAGCAGTACTTC
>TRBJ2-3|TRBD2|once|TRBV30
CAWLGLAGTGDTQYF
TGTGCCTGGCTCGGACTAGCGGGGACGGGGGATACGCAGTATTTT
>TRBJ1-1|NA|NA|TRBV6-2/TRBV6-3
CASSYRGVAGEAFF
TGTGCCAGCAGTTATAGGGGGGTAGCGGGTGAAGCTTTCTTT
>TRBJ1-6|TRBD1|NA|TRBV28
CASRAPGQGALGNSPLHF
TGTGCCAGCAGGGCTCCGGGACAGGGGGCCTTGGGTAATTCACCCCTCCACTTT
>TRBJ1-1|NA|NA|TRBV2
CATRQVMNTEAFF
TGTGCCACCCGACAGGTTATGAACACTGAAGCTTTCTTT
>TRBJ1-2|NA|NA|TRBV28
CASSSLGLARNGYTF
TGTGCCAGCAGTTCATTGGGACTGGCCCGTAATGGCTACACCTTC
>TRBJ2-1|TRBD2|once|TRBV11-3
CASSDRLAGGNEQFF
TGTGCCAGCAGCGACCGACTAGCGGGGGGTAATGAGCAGTTCTTC
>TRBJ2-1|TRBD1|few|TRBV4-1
CASRGTGDPNEQFF
TGCGCCAGCCGAGGGACAGGGGATCCCAATGAGCAGTTCTTC
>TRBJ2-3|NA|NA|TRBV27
CASSPLGDTQYF
TGTGCCAGCAGTCCCCTGGGCGATACGCAGTATTTT
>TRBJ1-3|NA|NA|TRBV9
CASSVDGSKGFGNTIYF
TGTGCCAGCAGCGTAGACGGCAGTAAGGGGTTTGGAAACACCATATATTTT
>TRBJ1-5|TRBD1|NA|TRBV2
CASSGTGGGQPQHF
TGTGCCAGCAGTGGGACAGGGGGAGGACAGCCCCAGCATTTT
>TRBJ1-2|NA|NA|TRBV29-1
CSVEDQRGYRYTF
TGCAGCGTTGAAGATCAACGGGGGTATCGCTACACCTTC
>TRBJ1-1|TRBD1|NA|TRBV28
CASSSVRTGGIDTEAFF
TGTGCCAGCAGTTCCGTAAGGACAGGGGGCATCGACACTGAAGCTTTCTTT
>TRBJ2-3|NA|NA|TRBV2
CASTSTDTQYF
TGTGCCAGCACTAGCACAGATACGCAGTATTTT
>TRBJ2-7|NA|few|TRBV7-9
CASSSRGYEQYF
TGTGCCAGCAGCTCCCGAGGCTACGAGCAGTACTTC
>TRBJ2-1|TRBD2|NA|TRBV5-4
CASSVGLREDNEQFF
TGTGCCAGCAGCGTAGGTTTGCGGGAGGACAATGAGCAGTTCTTC
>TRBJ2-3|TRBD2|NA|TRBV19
CASSPLAGAGGTDTQYF
TGTGCCAGTAGTCCCTTAGCGGGAGCGGGCGGCACAGATACGCAGTATTTT
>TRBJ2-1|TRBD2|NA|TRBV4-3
CASSQVAGGRGEQFF
TGCGCCAGCAGCCAAGTAGCGGGAGGCCGTGGGGAGCAGTTCTTC
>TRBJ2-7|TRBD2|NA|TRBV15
CATGGRVAGVVGTYEQYF
TGTGCCACCGGCGGTAGGGTAGCGGGAGTGGTAGGGACCTACGAGCAGTACTTC
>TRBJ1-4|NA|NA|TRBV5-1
CASSLNGQGSATNEKLFF
TGCGCCAGCAGCTTGAACGGTCAGGGGTCAGCAACTAATGAAAAACTGTTTTTT
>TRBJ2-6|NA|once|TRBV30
CAWKSVSGANVLTF
TGTGCCTGGAAGAGTGTCTCTGGGGCCAACGTCCTGACTTTC
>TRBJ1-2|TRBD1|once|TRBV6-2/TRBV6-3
CASSRPPGGYDYGYTF
TGTGCCAGCAGCCGACCTCCAGGGGGGTATGACTATGGCTACACCTTC
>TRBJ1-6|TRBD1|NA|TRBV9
CASSEGAAGSPLHF
TGTGCCAGCAGCGAGGGGGCGGCGGGGTCACCCCTCCACTTT
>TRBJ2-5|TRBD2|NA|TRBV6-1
CASSVGLLAGLQETQYF
TGTGCCAGCAGTGTTGGACTCCTAGCGGGCCTACAAGAGACCCAGTACTTC
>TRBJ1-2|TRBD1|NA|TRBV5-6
CASSADRDYGYTF
TGTGCCAGCAGCGCGGACAGGGATTATGGCTACACCTTC
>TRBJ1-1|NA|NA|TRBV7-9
CASSPGSGMGGTEAFF
TGTGCCAGCAGCCCGGGTAGCGGGATGGGGGGCACTGAAGCTTTCTTT
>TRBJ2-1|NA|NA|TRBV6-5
CASSYGRGRFEQFF
TGTGCCAGCAGTTACGGGAGGGGGAGATTTGAGCAGTTCTTC
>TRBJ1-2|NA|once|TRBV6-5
CASSSSGGYTF
TGTGCCAGCAGTTCGTCAGGGGGCTACACCTTC
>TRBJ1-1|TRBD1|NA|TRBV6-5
CASRSGGNTEAFF
TGTGCCAGCAGGTCAGGGGGAAACACTGAAGCTTTCTTT
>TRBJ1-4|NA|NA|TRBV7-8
CASSLRVVTTNEKLFF
TGTGCCAGCAGCCTGAGGGTGGTCACAACTAATGAAAAACTGTTTTTT
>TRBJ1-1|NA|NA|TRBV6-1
CASSDGSTTNEAFF
TGTGCCAGCAGTGATGGGAGCACCACAAATGAAGCTTTCTTT
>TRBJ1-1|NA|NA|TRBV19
CASRIETGPSGVTEAFF
TGTGCCAGTAGAATAGAGACGGGGCCTTCAGGGGTCACTGAAGCTTTCTTT
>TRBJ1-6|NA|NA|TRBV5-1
CASSLSSPMDSPLHF
TGCGCCAGCAGCTTGTCTTCCCCTATGGATTCACCCCTCCACTTT
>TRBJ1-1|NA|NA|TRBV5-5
CASRKPGGQNTEAFF
TGTGCCAGCAGGAAGCCTGGGGGCCAGAACACTGAAGCTTTCTTT
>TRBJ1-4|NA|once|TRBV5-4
CASSLSRESNEKLFF
TGTGCCAGCAGCTTGTCCCGGGAATCGAATGAAAAACTGTTTTTT
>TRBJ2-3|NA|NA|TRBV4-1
CASSQASTDTQYF
TGCGCCAGCAGCCAAGCGAGCACAGATACGCAGTATTTT
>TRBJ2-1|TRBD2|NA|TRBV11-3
CASSRAGGSNEQFF
TGTGCCAGCAGTAGGGCGGGGGGTAGCAATGAGCAGTTCTTC
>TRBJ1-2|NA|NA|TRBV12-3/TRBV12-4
CASSRTAFYGYTF
TGTGCCAGCAGTAGGACAGCCTTCTATGGCTACACCTTC
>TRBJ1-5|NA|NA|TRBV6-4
CASSDIDTRDSNQPQHF
TGTGCCAGCAGTGACATAGACACGCGGGATAGCAATCAGCCCCAGCATTTT
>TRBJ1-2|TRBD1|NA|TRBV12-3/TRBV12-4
CASSSTGGKGYTF
TGTGCCAGCAGTTCAACAGGGGGCAAAGGCTACACCTTC
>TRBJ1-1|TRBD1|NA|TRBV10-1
CASSEQGADTEAFF
TGCGCCAGCAGTGAGCAGGGGGCCGACACTGAAGCTTTCTTT
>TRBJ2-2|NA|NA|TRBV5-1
CASSQNTGELFF
TGCGCCAGCAGCCAGAACACCGGGGAGCTGTTTTTT
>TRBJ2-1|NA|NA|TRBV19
CASSNDYTYNEQFF
TGTGCCAGTAGTAATGACTACACCTACAATGAGCAGTTCTTC